The 16 T cell receptor beta chains in this list originate from one sample, sequenced in a study of CD8+ T cells in alopecia areata. cDNA reverse transcribed from extracted RNA served as the sequencing template. Here immunoSEQ multiplex PCR was the method, and the copy in TCRdb shows in-frame clones only, minus some. There are roughly 35,000 clones in the sample; roughly 50% occur only once, and 40% lies in the top ten. The sample was NKG2D-high CD8+ T cells sorted from blood. These receptors all come from a human donor with alopecia areata.

V is TRBV2 and J is TRBJ2-3; 10 bases are a match to TRBD2. CDR3 length: 15 amino acids. Germline V CDR1 and CDR2: SNHLY, FYNNEI. With V trimmed by 3 bases and J by 1 base, 1 base remained unmatched. The CDR3 spells CASSEGTSGTDTQYF. The CDR3 DNA sequence: TGTGCCAGCAGTGAGGGGACTAGCGGCACAGATACGCAGTATTTT.

This chain links TRBV29-1 with TRBJ2-7, with TRBD2 matching 14 bases. The V and J ends lost 5 bases and 2 bases, in that order; junction bases with no gene match: 5. The CDR3 loop spans 15 amino acids. Germline V gene sequence: CDR1 SQVTM, CDR2 ANQGSEA. The CDR3 DNA follows: TGCAGCGTTAGGACTAGCGGGGGGTCACCCTACGAGCAGTACTTC. It specifies CSVRTSGGSPYEQYF.

The chain employs TRBV28 and TRBJ2-5, with 13 bases lining up with TRBD2. The V and J ends lost 9 bases and 5 bases, in that order; junction bases with no gene match: 9. CDR1 and CDR2 (germline): MDHEN, SYDVKM. The CDR3 has 15 amino acids. In nucleotides, the CDR3 is TGTGCCAGTAAGAGACTAGCGGGAGGAGCGGAGACCCAGTACTTC. Its protein is CASKRLAGGAETQYF. Using reference TRBV28 and TRBJ2-5 for the parts outside the CDR3, the full variable domain is DVKVTQSSRYLVKRTGEKVFLECVQDMDHENMFWYRQDPGLGLRLIYFSYDVKMKEKGDIPEGYSVSREKKERFSLILESASTNQTSMYLCASKRLAGGAETQYFGPGTRLLVL.

The chain joins TRBV4-3 to TRBJ2-3; D may match TRBD1 or TRBD2 (6 bases each). Germline V CDR1 and CDR2: LGHNA, YSLEER. The V and J ends lost 1 base and 4 bases respectively, with 27 bases between them. This CDR3 is built from 20 residues. The CDR3 DNA reads TGCGCCAGCAGCCAAGGGTGGTTCATAGGGGGACTTCACGTGGCAGATACGCAGTATTTT. It specifies CASSQGWFIGGLHVADTQYF.

The chain carries TRBV9 and TRBJ2-3; a possible D gene is TRBD1 (6 bases). The CDR3 has 16 residues. V was clipped by 5 bases and J by 2 bases, with 18 bases between them. CDR1 is SGDLS, CDR2 YYNGEE, per germline. The CDR3 reads CASRGSGDKNTDTQYF. DNA of the CDR3: TGTGCCAGCAGAGGATCAGGGGACAAAAACACAGATACGCAGTATTTT. Using reference TRBV9 and TRBJ2-3 for the parts outside the CDR3, the full variable domain is DSGVTQTPKHLITATGQRVTLRCSPRSGDLSVYWYQQSLDQGLQFLIQYYNGEERAKGNILERFSAQQFPDLHSELNLSSLELGDSALYFCASRGSGDKNTDTQYFGPGTRLTVL.

V gene TRBV7-8 combines with J gene TRBJ2-7; TRBD2 matches at 9 bases. J lost 3 bases, V lost 5 bases, and 11 bases had no gene match. The CDR3 has 16 residues. Germline V gene lookup returns CDR1 SGHVS and CDR2 FQNEAQ. The CDR3 loop is CASSPPSGRLGYEQYF. CDR3 nucleotides: TGTGCCAGCAGCCCCCCGAGCGGGAGGCTGGGCTACGAGCAGTACTTC.

The CDR3 region is CASSEWGEQYF. The CDR3 DNA reads as TGCGCCAGCAGTGAGTGGGGCGAGCAGTACTTC. The chain uses TRBV10-2 and TRBJ2-7; D is undetermined. The ends were cut back, 1 base at V and 6 bases at J, with 4 bases in the middle. Germline-derived CDR1 and CDR2 are WSHSY and SAAADI. The CDR3 is 11 residues long.

V is TRBV19 and J is TRBJ2-2, with D perhaps TRBD2 (5 bases). The CDR3 has 12 residues. Germline V gene data show CDR1 as LNHDA and CDR2 as SQIVND (reference sequence). The CDR3 loop reads CASGGGTGELFF. The CDR3 nucleotides read TGTGCGTCGGGCGGCGGGACCGGGGAGCTGTTTTTT.

The rearrangement uses TRBV7-9 and TRBJ2-7; D gene unclear. The CDR3 covers 13 residues. CDR1 and CDR2 (germline): SEHNR, FQNEAQ (reference sequence). Trimming cost V 1 base and J 1 base, with 5 bases left between them. CDR3 DNA: TGTGCCAGCAGCTTAGGTCCTTCCTACGAGCAGTACTTC. It translates to CASSLGPSYEQYF.

The chain uses TRBV29-1 and TRBJ1-4; no clear D gene. The CDR3 sequence is 14 residues long. The ends were cut back, 0 bases at V and 10 bases at J, with 15 bases in the middle. Germline assignment: CDR1 SQVTM and CDR2 ANQGSEA. The CDR3 sequence is CSVEDEGLYGKLFF. The CDR3 coding sequence is TGCAGCGTTGAAGATGAGGGTTTGTACGGAAAACTGTTTTTT. The whole variable domain, remainder taken from reference TRBV29-1 and TRBJ1-4, is SAVISQKPSRDICQRGTSLTIQCQVDSQVTMMFWYRQQPGQSLTLIATANQGSEATYESGFVIDKFPISRPNLTFSTLTVSNMSPEDSSIYLCSVEDEGLYGKLFFGSGTQLSVL.

The V and J genes are TRBV28 and TRBJ2-3; 7 nucleotides align to TRBD2. The CDR3 is 16 residues long. Trimming removed 5 bases from V and 1 base from J; junction bases left unmatched: 9. Germline V gene sequence: CDR1 MDHEN, CDR2 SYDVKM. The CDR3 DNA reads TGTGCCAGCAGTAGAGGGGCGGGAGTCCGCACAGATACGCAGTATTTT. The encoded protein is CASSRGAGVRTDTQYF. The entire variable domain, with the rest obtained from reference TRBV28 and TRBJ2-3, is as follows: DVKVTQSSRYLVKRTGEKVFLECVQDMDHENMFWYRQDPGLGLRLIYFSYDVKMKEKGDIPEGYSVSREKKERFSLILESASTNQTSMYLCASSRGAGVRTDTQYFGPGTRLTVL.

The chain is built from TRBV25-1 and TRBJ2-5; 10 bases agree with TRBD1. Trimming took 9 bases from V and 2 from J; bases not matched to a gene: 3. Germline V gene sequence: CDR1 MGHDK, CDR2 SYGVNS. The CDR3 loop spans 13 amino acids. The CDR3 DNA reads as TGTGCCAGGAGGACAGGGGGACAAGAGACCCAGTACTTC. The encoded protein is CARRTGGQETQYF.

This clone came up a few times. The chain is built from TRBV9 and TRBJ2-7, with D possibly TRBD1 on 6 matching bases. The V and J ends lost 0 bases and 7 bases respectively, with 14 bases between them. Germline CDR1 and CDR2: SGDLS and YYNGEE. CDR3 size: 14 residues. The CDR3: CASSVVPGAMEQYF. CDR3 coding DNA: TGTGCCAGCAGCGTAGTTCCAGGGGCGATGGAGCAGTACTTC.

The chain employs TRBV27 and TRBJ2-3; D possibly corresponds to TRBD2 (5 bases). The CDR3 spans 13 residues. Trimming left V 8 bases short and J 4 bases short, with 13 bases between. Germline assignment: CDR1 MNHEY and CDR2 SMNVEV (reference sequence). The CDR3 loop reads CASRSWEPDTQYF. The CDR3 DNA reads TGTGCCAGCCGTAGTTGGGAGCCAGATACGCAGTATTTT.

This clone was observed a handful of times. This sequence joins TRBV5-1 and TRBJ2-7; 7 bases match TRBD1. V gave up 2 bases and J gave up 4 bases; unmatched junction bases: 3. The germline V gene has CDR1 SGHRS and CDR2 YFSETQ. The CDR3 has 13 amino acids. The CDR3 spells CASSFGQEYEQYF. Here the CDR3 DNA reads TGCGCCAGCAGCTTTGGACAGGAGTACGAGCAGTACTTC.

The chain carries TRBV7-6 and TRBJ2-1; weak D call: TRBD2 (6 bases). This CDR3 has 17 residues. V lost 5 bases, J lost 0 bases, and 17 bases lay in between. Germline CDR1 SGHVS, CDR2 FNYEAQ. This chain's CDR3 is CASSPTWAGSSYNEQFF. CDR3 DNA sequence: TGTGCCAGCAGCCCCACATGGGCGGGAAGCTCCTACAATGAGCAGTTCTTC.